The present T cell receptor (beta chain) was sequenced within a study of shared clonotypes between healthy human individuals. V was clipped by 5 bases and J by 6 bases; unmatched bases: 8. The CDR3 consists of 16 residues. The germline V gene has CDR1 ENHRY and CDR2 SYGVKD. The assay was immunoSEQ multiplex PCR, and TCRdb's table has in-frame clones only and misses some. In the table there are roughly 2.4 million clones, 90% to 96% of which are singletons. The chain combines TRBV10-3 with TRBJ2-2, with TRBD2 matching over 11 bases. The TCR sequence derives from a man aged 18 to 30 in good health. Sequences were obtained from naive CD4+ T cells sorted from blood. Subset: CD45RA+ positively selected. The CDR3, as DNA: TGTGCCATCAGTAATCTAGCGGGAGGATCGGCCGGGGAGCTGTTTTTT. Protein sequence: CAISNLAGGSAGELFF.